This T cell receptor beta chain was identified during a study of shared clonotypes between healthy human individuals. Only in-frame clones appear in the TCRdb table, and some are missing; sequencing was by immunoSEQ multiplex PCR. The sample has about 2.1 million clones; just over 90% are singletons. Notes on the study in general: Among donors, clonotype sharing was expected to be affected by sequencing depth. As a rule, naive subsets had a larger estimated richness than memory subsets.

Germline V gives CDR1 SGHAT, CDR2 FQNNGV. The ends were cut back, 5 bases at V and 1 base at J, with 11 bases in the middle. The CDR3 is 14 amino acids. In the case of this clone: Its antigen is unidentified.

As defined, naive CD8 cells were CD45RO-negative and positively selected for CCR7, with terminally differentiated effector memory CD45RA+ cells excluded. The sequence came from a man between 18 and 29 years old in good health. Some clones in this sample may be carry-over from other donors' samples. The genes are TRBV11-2 and TRBJ2-5; TRBD1 is a possible D gene (6 bases). Source material: naive CD8+ T cells from PBMCs. CDR3 region: CASSQDSLQETQYF. Here the CDR3 DNA reads TGTGCCAGCAGCCAGGACAGCCTCCAAGAGACCCAGTACTTC.